These 2 T cell receptor beta chains were sequenced from one sample in a study of blood T cells in healthy people across ages. Next came a second PCR, run for about 6 to 11 cycles, which used a sample-barcoded 5' primer along with a J-beta primer mix. TCRdb ran MiXCR on the 5' RACE reads and lists one entry per CDR3 protein. This repertoire shows 1.5 million to 2 million distinct CDR3 sequences, 49% found once; its top ten account for 2.1%. The sample consisted of blood. These receptors were taken from a woman aged 40-49 years in good health.

Concerning this clonotype itself: One end of the junction is discordant with germline, which a read error may explain. The V call is TRBV27, the J call TRBJ2-7; possibly TRBD1 or TRBD2 for D (5 bases each). The J call is uncertain, as TRBJ2-5 better fits the DNA end. The germline V gene has CDR1 MNHEY and CDR2 SMNVEV (reference sequence). This CDR3 is built from 16 residues. DNA of the CDR3: TGTGCCAGCAGTCTATCCGGGACCCACTCGGGGGAGACCCAGTACTTC. Its translation: CASSLSGTHSGETQYF.

This clonotype was seen a few times. This chain links TRBV5-1 with TRBJ2-5; 10 positions agree with TRBD1. V was pared by 4 bases and J by 3 bases, with 6 bases of the junction left unmatched. In germline, CDR1 is SGHRS, CDR2 YFSETQ. The CDR3 loop spans 15 amino acids. CDR3 coding DNA: TGCGCCAGCAGCCCCGGGACAGGGGAGGAAGAGACCCAGTACTTC. Its translation is CASSPGTGEEETQYF.